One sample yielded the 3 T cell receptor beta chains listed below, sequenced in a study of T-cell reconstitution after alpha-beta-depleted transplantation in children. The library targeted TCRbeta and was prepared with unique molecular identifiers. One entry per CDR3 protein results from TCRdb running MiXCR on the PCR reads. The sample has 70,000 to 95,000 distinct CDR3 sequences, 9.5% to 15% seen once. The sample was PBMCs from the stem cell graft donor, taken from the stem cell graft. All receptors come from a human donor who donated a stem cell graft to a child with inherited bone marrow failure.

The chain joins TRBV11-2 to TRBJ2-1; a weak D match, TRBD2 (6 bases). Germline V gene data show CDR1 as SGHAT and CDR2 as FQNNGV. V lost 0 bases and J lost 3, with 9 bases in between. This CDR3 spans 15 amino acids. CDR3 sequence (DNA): TGTGCCAGCAGCTTAGATATCGGGGGCTACAATGAGCAGTTCTTC. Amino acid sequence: CASSLDIGGYNEQFF.

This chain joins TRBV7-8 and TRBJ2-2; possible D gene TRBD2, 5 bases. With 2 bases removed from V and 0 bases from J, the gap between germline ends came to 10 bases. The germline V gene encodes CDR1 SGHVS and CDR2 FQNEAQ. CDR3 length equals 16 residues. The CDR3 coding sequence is TGTGCCAGCAGCTTACTAGCCGGGGCGAACACCGGGGAGCTGTTTTTT. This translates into CASSLLAGANTGELFF.

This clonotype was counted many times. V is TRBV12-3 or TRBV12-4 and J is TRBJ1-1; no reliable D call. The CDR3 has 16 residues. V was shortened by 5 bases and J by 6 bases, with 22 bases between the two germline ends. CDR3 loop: CASSPLRRLSFPEAFF. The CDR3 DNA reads TGTGCCAGCAGTCCTCTTAGGAGACTGTCATTTCCTGAAGCTTTCTTT.